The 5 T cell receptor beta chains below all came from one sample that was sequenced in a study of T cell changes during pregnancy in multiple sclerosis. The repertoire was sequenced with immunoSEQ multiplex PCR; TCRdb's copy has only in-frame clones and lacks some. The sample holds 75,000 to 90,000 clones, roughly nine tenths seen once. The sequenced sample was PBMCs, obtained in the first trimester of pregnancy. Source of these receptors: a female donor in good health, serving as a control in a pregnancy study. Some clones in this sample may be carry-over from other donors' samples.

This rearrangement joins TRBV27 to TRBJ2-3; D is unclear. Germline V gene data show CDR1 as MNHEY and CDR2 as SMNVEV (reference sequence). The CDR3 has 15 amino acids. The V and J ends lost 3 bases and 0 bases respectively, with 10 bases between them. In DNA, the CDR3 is TGTGCCAGCAGTTTCGGGTCGGTGAGCACAGATACGCAGTATTTT. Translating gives CASSFGSVSTDTQYF.

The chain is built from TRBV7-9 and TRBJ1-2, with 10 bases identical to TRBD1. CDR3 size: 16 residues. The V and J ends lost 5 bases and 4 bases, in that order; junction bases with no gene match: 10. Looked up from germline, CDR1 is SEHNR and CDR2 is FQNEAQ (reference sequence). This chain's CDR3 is CASSPNPGQGSYGYTF. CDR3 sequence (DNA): TGTGCCAGCAGCCCGAATCCGGGACAGGGGAGCTATGGCTACACCTTC.

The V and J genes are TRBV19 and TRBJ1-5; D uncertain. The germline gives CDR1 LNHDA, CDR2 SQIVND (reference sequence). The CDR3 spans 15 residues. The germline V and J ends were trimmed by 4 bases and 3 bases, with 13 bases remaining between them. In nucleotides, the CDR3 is TGTGCCAGTAGTAGAGGCCGCAGAAACAATCAGCCCCAGCATTTT. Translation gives CASSRGRRNNQPQHF.

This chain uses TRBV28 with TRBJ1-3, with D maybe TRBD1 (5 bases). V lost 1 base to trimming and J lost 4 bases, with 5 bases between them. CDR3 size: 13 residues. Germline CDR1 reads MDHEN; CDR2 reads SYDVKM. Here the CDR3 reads CASSLSGGNTIYF. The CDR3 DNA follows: TGTGCCAGCAGTTTATCAGGGGGAAACACCATATATTTT.

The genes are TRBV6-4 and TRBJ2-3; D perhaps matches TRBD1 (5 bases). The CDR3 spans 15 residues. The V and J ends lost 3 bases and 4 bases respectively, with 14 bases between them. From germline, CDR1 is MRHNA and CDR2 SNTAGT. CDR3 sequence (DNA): TGTGCCAGCAGTGAAGGGCAGGGAACGGCAGATACGCAGTATTTT. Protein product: CASSEGQGTADTQYF.